This section outlines one T cell receptor beta chain sequence together with its context. What it binds is unknown. CDR1 is LNHNV and CDR2 is YYDKDF in the germline V gene (reference sequence). This CDR3 is 13 amino acids long. Between the trimmed V and J ends, which lost 1 base and 3 bases, there was a span of 6 bases. The data belong to a study of identical twins. Study-level results: Abundant cord blood beta clonotypes carried fewer insertions; memory repertoires showed none.

A universal primer site was added by template switching, and unique molecular identifiers were carried by the cDNA. TCRdb used MiXCR to reprocess the 5' RACE reads, holding one entry per CDR3 protein. The sample lists around 95,000 distinct CDR3 sequences; 5.5% to 7% were seen once. This chain connects TRBV15 to TRBJ2-5; D gene ambiguous. This TCR was sampled from a woman in her 50s in good health. The sequencing sample was made of memory T cells sorted from blood. The CDR3 protein is CATSRGLKETQYF. The DNA of the CDR3 is TGTGCCACCAGCAGAGGATTGAAAGAGACCCAGTACTTC.